These 17 T cell receptor beta chains were sequenced from one sample in a study of OX40 agonist ivuxolimab in advanced cancers. Assay: immunoSEQ multiplex PCR; the TCRdb copy retains only in-frame clones and omits some. The sample consists of under 100,000 clones, roughly 90% of them appearing once. The sample here was CD4+ or CD8+ T cells sorted from blood, taken in a trial of the OX40 agonist ivuxolimab. Receptors were obtained from an adult with an advanced solid tumor such as melanoma, head and neck, liver or kidney cancer.

The chain employs TRBV15 and TRBJ1-6; no firm D call. Germline CDR1 is LNHNV and CDR2 is YYDKDF (reference sequence). The CDR3 extends over 12 amino acids. V was cut by 4 bases and J by 15 bases, with 13 bases left in between. Here the CDR3 reads CATSIGLPDLHF. The CDR3, as DNA: TGTGCCACCAGCATCGGCCTTCCAGACCTCCACTTT.

This rearrangement joins TRBV5-6 to TRBJ2-1; 7 bases line up with TRBD2. This CDR3 region has 15 residues. J lost 5 bases, V lost 2 bases, and 7 bases had no gene match. Germline V gene sequence: CDR1 SGHDT, CDR2 YYEEEE. CDR3 sequence (DNA): TGTGCCAGCAGCTTCGGGCTAGCGGTTAACAATGAGCAGTTCTTC. It specifies CASSFGLAVNNEQFF.

The rearrangement uses TRBV11-2 and TRBJ2-5; 8 positions match TRBD1. This CDR3 contains 14 residues. Germline-derived CDR1 and CDR2 are SGHAT and FQNNGV. V lost 5 bases to trimming and J lost 5 bases; unmatched junction nucleotides: 7. CDR3 sequence: CASSQYRGKETQYF. The CDR3 coding sequence is TGTGCCAGCAGCCAGTACAGGGGGAAGGAGACCCAGTACTTC.

In this sample, this clone turned up once. The CDR3 region has the DNA TGTGCCAGCAGCTTCAGTTGGGGCACCGGGGAGCTGTTTTTT. Its translation is CASSFSWGTGELFF. The V gene is TRBV7-2, the J gene TRBJ2-2, with D unresolved. Trimming stripped 3 bases from V and 4 bases from J, with 9 bases between. This CDR3 has 14 residues. The germline CDR1 and CDR2 sequences are SGHTA and FQGNSA. Complete variable domain (other parts from reference TRBV7-2 and TRBJ2-2): GAGVSQSPSNKVTEKGKDVELRCDPISGHTALYWYRQSLGQGLEFLIYFQGNSAPDKSGLPSDRFSAERTGGSVSTLTIQRTQQEDSAVYLCASSFSWGTGELFFGEGSRLTVL.

The rearrangement joins TRBV11-2 to TRBJ2-1, with D possibly being TRBD1 (6 bases). The germline V gene has CDR1 SGHAT and CDR2 FQNNGV. Trimming removed 4 bases from V and 2 bases from J, with 12 bases in between. This CDR3 region has 15 residues. CDR3 residues: CASSSAGAPYNEQFF. CDR3 DNA: TGTGCCAGCAGCTCTGCAGGGGCCCCCTACAATGAGCAGTTCTTC.

The chain employs TRBV10-3 and TRBJ2-5, with unresolved D. The germline gives CDR1 ENHRY, CDR2 SYGVKD. The CDR3 covers 11 residues. Trimming left V 11 bases short and J 1 base short, with 8 bases between. CDR3 DNA sequence: TGTGCCTCGGGCGCCCAAGAGACCCAGTACTTC. This gives the protein CASGAQETQYF.

The V and J genes are TRBV5-1 and TRBJ2-2; TRBD1 is a possible D gene (6 bases). The CDR3 covers 16 residues. Trimming cost V 5 bases and J 0 bases, with 14 bases left between them. Germline-derived CDR1 and CDR2 are SGHRS and YFSETQ. CDR3 amino acids: CASRQGNYANTGELFF. CDR3 DNA sequence: TGCGCCAGCAGACAGGGTAATTACGCGAACACCGGGGAGCTGTTTTTT.

The genes are TRBV6-1 and TRBJ2-3, with no clear D. CDR3 length: 11 amino acids. V was trimmed by 3 bases and J by 7 bases, leaving 5 bases between them. The germline V gene encodes CDR1 MNHNS and CDR2 SASEGT. Here the CDR3 reads CASSDSNTQYF. The CDR3 DNA follows: TGTGCCAGCAGTGATAGTAATACGCAGTATTTT.

This chain joins TRBV30 and TRBJ1-1; D not certain. There are 11 residues in the CDR3. Germline CDR1 is GTSNPN and CDR2 is SVGIG (reference sequence). V was trimmed by 4 bases and J by 8 bases, leaving 11 bases between them. Here the CDR3 reads CAWNFEAEAFF. CDR3 nucleotides: TGTGCCTGGAACTTTGAGGCAGAAGCTTTCTTT. Full variable domain (missing parts from reference TRBV30 and TRBJ1-1): SQTIHQWPATLVQPVGSPLSLECTVEGTSNPNLYWYRQAAGRGLQLLFYSVGIGQISSEVPQNLSASRPQDRQFILSSKKLLLSDSGFYLCAWNFEAEAFFGQGTRLTVV.

The V gene is TRBV19, the J gene TRBJ2-1; no firm D call. CDR1 and CDR2 from the germline V gene are LNHDA and SQIVND (reference sequence). V was shortened by 2 bases and J by 0 bases, with 2 bases between the two germline ends. The CDR3 consists of 13 residues. The CDR3 nucleotides are TGTGCCAGTAGTATAAGCTCCTACAATGAGCAGTTCTTC. It translates to CASSISSYNEQFF. Based on the CDR3 plus reference TRBV19 and TRBJ2-1, the full variable domain is DGGITQSPKYLFRKEGQNVTLSCEQNLNHDAMYWYRQDPGQGLRLIYYSQIVNDFQKGDIAEGYSVSREKKESFPLTVTSAQKNPTAFYLCASSISSYNEQFFGPGTRLTVL.

This chain connects TRBV6-1 to TRBJ2-5; perhaps TRBD2 as D (5 bases). Germline V gene sequence: CDR1 MNHNS, CDR2 SASEGT. V lost 7 bases and J 5 bases, leaving 14 bases between the germline ends. The CDR3 covers 13 residues. The CDR3 DNA sequence: TGTGCCAGCAAAGGAGAGGGTCTGGAGACCCAGTACTTC. It specifies CASKGEGLETQYF.

V is TRBV27 and J is TRBJ2-2, with 7 nucleotides matching TRBD2. The germline V gene encodes CDR1 MNHEY and CDR2 SMNVEV (reference sequence). CDR3 length equals 15 residues. Trimming at V came to 3 bases and at J to 5 bases, leaving 6 bases not matched to a gene. The CDR3 DNA sequence: TGTGCCAGCAGTTTTCGGGGGGATTGGACCGGGGAGCTGTTTTTT. Protein product: CASSFRGDWTGELFF.

DNA for the CDR3: TGTGCCAGCAGTCCGTGGACTAGCGGTGATGAGCAGTTCTTC. The encoded protein is CASSPWTSGDEQFF. The J gene is TRBJ2-1, the V gene TRBV27; 10 nucleotides match TRBD2. The germline V gene encodes CDR1 MNHEY and CDR2 SMNVEV (reference sequence). CDR3 size: 14 residues. V lost 5 bases and J lost 8; bases outside the gene matches: 6.

This rearrangement joins TRBV7-9 to TRBJ1-3, with 9 bases identical to TRBD1. V shed 6 bases, J shed 2 bases, and the junction held 5 bases outside the gene matches. The length of the CDR3 is 15 residues. Germline V gene data show CDR1 as SEHNR and CDR2 as FQNEAQ (reference sequence). The CDR3: CASSFGTGPGNTIYF. CDR3 bases: TGTGCCAGCAGTTTTGGGACAGGGCCTGGAAACACCATATATTTT.

Details on this clone: This sample also contains other DNA sequences that code for the same CDR3. The chain links TRBV9 to TRBJ2-3, with TRBD2 matching 10 bases. V lost 0 bases, J lost 1 base, and 2 bases stayed unmatched. The CDR3 totals 16 residues. Germline loops: CDR1 SGDLS, CDR2 YYNGEE. The CDR3 bases are TGTGCCAGCAGCGTAGGACTAGCGGGTGGCACAGATACGCAGTATTTT. Residues: CASSVGLAGGTDTQYF.

The chain uses TRBV29-1 and TRBJ2-5; 15 bases match TRBD2. CDR3 length: 17 residues. Per the germline V gene, CDR1 is SQVTM and CDR2 is ANQGSEA. J gave up 5 bases and V 4 bases, and 11 bases lay outside the gene matches. The CDR3 sequence: CSVAGLAGGFRRETQYF. The CDR3 DNA follows: TGCAGCGTTGCGGGACTAGCGGGAGGTTTTCGTAGGGAGACCCAGTACTTC.

This clone is labeled medium-sized. This chain links TRBV30 with TRBJ1-1; 8 positions match TRBD1. Trimming removed 7 bases from V and 1 base from J; junction bases left unmatched: 5. This CDR3 spans 13 amino acids. CDR1 and CDR2 (germline): GTSNPN, SVGIG (reference sequence). The CDR3 DNA is TGTGCCTTGACAGGGGATTCGAACACTGAAGCTTTCTTT. Its protein is CALTGDSNTEAFF.